These 5 T cell receptor beta chains were all obtained from the same sample, sequenced in a study of shared clonotypes between healthy human individuals. Using immunoSEQ multiplex PCR, the repertoire was profiled, and TCRdb retains in-frame clones only, with some absent. The sample yields some 1,600,000 clones, around 98% seen once. Sequencing was performed on naive CD4+ T cells sorted from blood. Subset here: CD45RA+ positively selected. Receptors were obtained from a man aged 25-45 years in good health.

V and J are TRBV7-9 and TRBJ2-1, with a possible D match to TRBD2 (5 bases). Germline V gives CDR1 SEHNR, CDR2 FQNEAQ (reference sequence). Trimming shortened V by 5 bases and J by 0 bases, and 17 bases separated the two germline ends. The CDR3 consists of 17 residues. Here the CDR3 reads CASSKESAASSYNEQFF. The DNA for the CDR3 is TGTGCCAGCAGCAAAGAATCAGCGGCTAGCTCCTACAATGAGCAGTTCTTC.

The rearrangement links TRBV25-1 to TRBJ1-2; the D is unclear. The germline CDR1 and CDR2 sequences are MGHDK and SYGVNS. The CDR3 runs 12 residues. V dropped 7 bases and J dropped 8 bases, with 14 bases sitting between them. The CDR3 DNA is TGTGCCAGCAATCTGGGCCTAGGGGGCTACACCTTC. Protein product: CASNLGLGGYTF.

The CDR3 spells CASSPLSSVYNEQFF. CDR3 nucleotide sequence: TGTGCCAGCAGCCCCCTCTCTAGCGTTTACAATGAGCAGTTCTTC. The V call is TRBV14, the J call TRBJ2-1; maybe TRBD2 (6 bases). The CDR3 loop spans 15 amino acids. V was pared by 4 bases and J by 4 bases, with 14 bases between. The germline V gene has CDR1 SGHDN and CDR2 FVKESK.

The chain combines TRBV5-1 with TRBJ1-5, with D tentatively TRBD1 (5 bases). This CDR3 has 13 residues. Germline V gene sequence: CDR1 SGHRS, CDR2 YFSETQ. Deletions cut 3 bases from V and 5 bases from J, with 9 bases between. In nucleotides, the CDR3 is TGCGCCAGCAGCTGGCAGGGCGATCAGCCCCAGCATTTT. Protein: CASSWQGDQPQHF.

CDR3 sequence (DNA): TGCGCCAGCAGCACAGGACTAGCGGGAGGAGGGGATGAGCAGTTCTTC. Amino acid sequence: CASSTGLAGGGDEQFF. The rearrangement joins TRBV5-1 to TRBJ2-1; 14 nucleotides agree with TRBD2. This CDR3 comprises 16 residues. Trimming took 4 bases from V and 8 from J; bases not matched to a gene: 8. In germline, CDR1 is SGHRS, CDR2 YFSETQ.